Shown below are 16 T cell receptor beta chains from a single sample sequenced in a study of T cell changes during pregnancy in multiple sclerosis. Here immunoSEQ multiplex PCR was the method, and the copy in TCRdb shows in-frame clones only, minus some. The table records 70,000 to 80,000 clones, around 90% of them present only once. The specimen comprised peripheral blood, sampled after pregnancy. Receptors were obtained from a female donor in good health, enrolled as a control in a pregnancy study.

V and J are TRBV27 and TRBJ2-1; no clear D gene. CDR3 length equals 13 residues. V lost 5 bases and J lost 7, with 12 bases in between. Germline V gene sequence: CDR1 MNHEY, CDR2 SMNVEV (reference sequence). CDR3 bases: TGTGCCAGCAGTATACATCAGTTGAATGAGCAGTTCTTC. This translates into CASSIHQLNEQFF.

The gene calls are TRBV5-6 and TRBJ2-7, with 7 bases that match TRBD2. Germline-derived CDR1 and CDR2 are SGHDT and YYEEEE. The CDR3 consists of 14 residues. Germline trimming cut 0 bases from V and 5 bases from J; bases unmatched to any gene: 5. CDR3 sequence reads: CASSLAGTSDEQYF. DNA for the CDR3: TGTGCCAGCAGCTTGGCCGGAACTAGCGACGAGCAGTACTTC.

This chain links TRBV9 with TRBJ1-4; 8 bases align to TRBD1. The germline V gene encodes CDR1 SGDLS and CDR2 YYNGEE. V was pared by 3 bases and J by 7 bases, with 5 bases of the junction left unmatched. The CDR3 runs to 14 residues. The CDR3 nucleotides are TGTGCCAGCAGCGGGGGACAGGAGGGTGAAAAACTGTTTTTT. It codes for CASSGGQEGEKLFF.

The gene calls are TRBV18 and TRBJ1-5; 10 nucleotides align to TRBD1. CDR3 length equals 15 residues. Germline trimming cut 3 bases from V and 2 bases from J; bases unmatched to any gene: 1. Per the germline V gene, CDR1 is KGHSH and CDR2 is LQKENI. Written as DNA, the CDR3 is TGTGCCAGCTCACCTGGACAGGGGGGCAATCAGCCCCAGCATTTT. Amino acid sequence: CASSPGQGGNQPQHF.

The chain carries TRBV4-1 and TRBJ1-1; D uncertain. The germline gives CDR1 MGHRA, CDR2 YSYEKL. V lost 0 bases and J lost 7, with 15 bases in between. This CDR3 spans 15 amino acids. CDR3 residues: CASSQEVQVINEAFF. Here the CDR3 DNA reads TGCGCCAGCAGCCAAGAAGTTCAGGTTATTAATGAAGCTTTCTTT.

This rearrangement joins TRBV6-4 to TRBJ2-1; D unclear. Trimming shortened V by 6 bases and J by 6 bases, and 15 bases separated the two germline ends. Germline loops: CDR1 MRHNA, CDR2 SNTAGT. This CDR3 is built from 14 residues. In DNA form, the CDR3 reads TGTGCCAGCAGCCCCACTGGGCAGCCCAATGAGCAGTTCTTC. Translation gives CASSPTGQPNEQFF.

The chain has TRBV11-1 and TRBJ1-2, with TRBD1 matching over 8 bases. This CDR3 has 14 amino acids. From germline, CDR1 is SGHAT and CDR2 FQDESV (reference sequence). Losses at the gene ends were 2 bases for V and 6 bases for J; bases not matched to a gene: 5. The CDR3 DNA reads TGTGCCAGCAGCTTACAGGGGGCTTGGGATGGCTACACCTTC. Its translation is CASSLQGAWDGYTF.

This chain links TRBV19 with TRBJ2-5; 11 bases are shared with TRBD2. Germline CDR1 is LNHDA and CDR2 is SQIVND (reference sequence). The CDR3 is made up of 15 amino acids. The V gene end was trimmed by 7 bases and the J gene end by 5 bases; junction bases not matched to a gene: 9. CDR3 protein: CASTLTSGVGETQYF. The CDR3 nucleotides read TGTGCCAGTACCTTGACTAGCGGGGTCGGCGAGACCCAGTACTTC.

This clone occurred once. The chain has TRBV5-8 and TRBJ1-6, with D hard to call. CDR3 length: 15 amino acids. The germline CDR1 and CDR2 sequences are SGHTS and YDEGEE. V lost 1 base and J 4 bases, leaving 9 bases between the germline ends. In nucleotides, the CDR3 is TGTGCCAGCAGCTTGAACTCTGCTTATAATTCACCCCTCCACTTT. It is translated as CASSLNSAYNSPLHF.

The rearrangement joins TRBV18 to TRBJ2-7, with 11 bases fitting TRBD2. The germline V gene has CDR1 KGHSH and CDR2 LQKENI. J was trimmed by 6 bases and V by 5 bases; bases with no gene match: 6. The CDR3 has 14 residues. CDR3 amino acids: CASSTSGGNGEQYF. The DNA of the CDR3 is TGTGCCAGCTCAACTAGCGGGGGTAATGGCGAGCAGTACTTC. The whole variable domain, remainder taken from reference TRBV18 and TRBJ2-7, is NAGVMQNPRHLVRRRGQEARLRCSPMKGHSHVYWYRQLPEEGLKFMVYLQKENIIDESGMPKERFSAEFPKEGPSILRIQQVVRGDSAAYFCASSTSGGNGEQYFGPGTRLTVT.

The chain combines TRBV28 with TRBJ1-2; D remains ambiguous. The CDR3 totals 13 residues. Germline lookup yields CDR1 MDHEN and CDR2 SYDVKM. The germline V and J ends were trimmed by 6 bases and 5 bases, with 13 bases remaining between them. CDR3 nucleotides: TGTGCCAGCAGAGAGACGGAGTCGTATGGCTACACCTTC. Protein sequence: CASRETESYGYTF.

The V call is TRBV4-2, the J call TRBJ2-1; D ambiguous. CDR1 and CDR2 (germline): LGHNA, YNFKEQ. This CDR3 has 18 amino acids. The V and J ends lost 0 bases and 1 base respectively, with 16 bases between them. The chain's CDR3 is CASSQDLLLSPSYNEQFF. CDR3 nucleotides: TGTGCCAGCAGCCAAGATCTACTACTCTCTCCTTCCTACAATGAGCAGTTCTTC.

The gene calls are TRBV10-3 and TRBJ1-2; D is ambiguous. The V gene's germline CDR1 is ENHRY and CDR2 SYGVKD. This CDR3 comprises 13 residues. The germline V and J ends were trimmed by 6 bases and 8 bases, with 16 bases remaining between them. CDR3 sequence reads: CAIRTVEDGGYTF. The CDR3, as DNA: TGTGCCATCAGGACGGTGGAGGATGGCGGCTACACCTTC.

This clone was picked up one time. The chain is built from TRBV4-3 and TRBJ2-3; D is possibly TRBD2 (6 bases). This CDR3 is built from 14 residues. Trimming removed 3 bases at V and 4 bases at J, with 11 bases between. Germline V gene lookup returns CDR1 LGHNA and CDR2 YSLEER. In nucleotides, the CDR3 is TGCGCCAGCAGCCAGTTACTAGCTTCAGATACGCAGTATTTT. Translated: CASSQLLASDTQYF.

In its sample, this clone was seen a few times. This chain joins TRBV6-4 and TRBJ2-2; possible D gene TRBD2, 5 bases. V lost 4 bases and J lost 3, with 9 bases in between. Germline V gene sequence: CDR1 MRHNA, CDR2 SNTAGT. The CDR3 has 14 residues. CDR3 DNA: TGTGCCAGCAGTGTCGGGGTGGACACCGGGGAGCTGTTTTTT. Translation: CASSVGVDTGELFF.

DNA of the CDR3: TGTGCCAGCAGCCTAGTGTGGGAGGGGGAGCAGTACTTC. Amino acid sequence: CASSLVWEGEQYF. The V and J genes are TRBV27 and TRBJ2-7; 7 bases align to TRBD2. The trim removed 6 bases at V and 7 bases at J, leaving 9 bases unmatched. From germline, CDR1 is MNHEY and CDR2 SMNVEV (reference sequence). The CDR3 loop spans 13 amino acids.